A single sample is the source of the 22 T cell receptor beta chains below, sequenced in a study of blood T cell repertoires in COVID-19. Clones were sequenced by immunoSEQ multiplex PCR, and TCRdb holds only the in-frame ones, with some missing. The data contain over 200,000 clones, over 80% of them singletons. The material sequenced was peripheral blood. The source is a human donor in a cohort sampled during active COVID-19.

In this sample, this clone turned up a few times. The gene calls are TRBV2 and TRBJ2-1; 8 positions agree with TRBD1. This CDR3 spans 13 amino acids. Unmatched junction bases numbered 3, after V lost 6 bases and J lost 5 bases. Germline V CDR1 and CDR2: SNHLY, FYNNEI. DNA of the CDR3: TGTGCCAGCAGCACAGGGGGTGACAATGAGCAGTTCTTC. Its translation is CASSTGGDNEQFF.

The chain combines TRBV7-2 with TRBJ2-1, with D possibly being TRBD2 (6 bases). V was cut by 5 bases and J by 15 bases, with 23 bases left in between. The CDR3 totals 14 residues. CDR1 and CDR2 from the germline V gene are SGHTA and FQGNSA. CDR3 nucleotide sequence: TGTGCCAGCAGCATAAGATCCCGGGAGTTCCGACGGTTCTTC. Protein: CASSIRSREFRRFF. Supplemented by reference TRBV7-2 and TRBJ2-1, the full variable domain reads GAGVSQSPSNKVTEKGKDVELRCDPISGHTALYWYRQSLGQGLEFLIYFQGNSAPDKSGLPSDRFSAERTGGSVSTLTIQRTQQEDSAVYLCASSIRSREFRRFFGPGTRLTVL.

The DNA of the CDR3 is TGTGCCAGCAGCTTAGGTCATACGGGAGGCACAGATACGCAGTATTTT. Translated, it gives CASSLGHTGGTDTQYF. The rearrangement joins TRBV11-3 to TRBJ2-3; D is perhaps TRBD2 (6 bases). Germline V gives CDR1 SGHNT, CDR2 YENEEA. With 1 base removed from V and 1 base from J, the gap between germline ends came to 12 bases. This CDR3 is built from 16 residues.

The rearrangement joins TRBV7-8 to TRBJ1-5, with TRBD1 matching 8 bases. Trimming cost V 4 bases and J 5 bases; bases outside gene matches: 13. CDR3 size: 17 residues. Germline V gene lookup returns CDR1 SGHVS and CDR2 FQNEAQ. The DNA of the CDR3 is TGTGCCAGCAGCTCAATTCCCGGACAGGGAGTAGATCAGCCCCAGCATTTT. It codes for CASSSIPGQGVDQPQHF.

The chain is built from TRBV2 and TRBJ1-1, with unresolved D. V was cut by 9 bases and J by 1 base, with 6 bases left in between. The CDR3 length is 11 residues. Germline CDR1 reads SNHLY; CDR2 reads FYNNEI. Here the CDR3 reads CASRANTEAFF. CDR3 bases: TGTGCCAGTAGAGCGAACACTGAAGCTTTCTTT. The full variable domain, completed using reference TRBV2 and TRBJ1-1, is EPEVTQTPSHQVTQMGQEVILRCVPISNHLYFYWYRQILGQKVEFLVSFYNNEISEKSEIFDDQFSVERPDGSNFTLKIRSTKLEDSAMYFCASRANTEAFFGQGTRLTVV.

Points on this clone: Other DNA sequences within the sample encode an identical CDR3. This rearrangement joins TRBV12-3 or TRBV12-4 to TRBJ2-5; D ambiguous. The CDR3 totals 13 residues. Trimming left V 3 bases short and J 5 bases short, with 10 bases between. The CDR3 spells CASSLGQRETQYF. For the CDR3, the DNA is TGTGCCAGCAGTTTGGGTCAGAGGGAGACCCAGTACTTC.

The chain carries TRBV19 and TRBJ1-1; 7 bases match TRBD1. The CDR3 is made up of 14 amino acids. Looked up from germline, CDR1 is LNHDA and CDR2 is SQIVND (reference sequence). V gave up 4 bases and J gave up 1 base; unmatched junction bases: 3. The CDR3 is CASSTRGTNTEAFF. DNA of the CDR3: TGTGCCAGTAGTACCAGGGGGACGAACACTGAAGCTTTCTTT.

This chain uses TRBV7-9 with TRBJ2-2; D is possibly TRBD2 (5 bases). V was trimmed by 4 bases and J by 2 bases, leaving 11 bases between them. The CDR3 is 15 residues long. Germline V lookup: CDR1 SEHNR, CDR2 FQNEAQ (reference sequence). CDR3 region: CASSSRRGNTGELFF. The CDR3 bases are TGTGCCAGCAGCTCCCGACGGGGTAACACCGGGGAGCTGTTTTTT.

V is TRBV28 and J is TRBJ1-1; D is unclear. The CDR3 loop spans 14 amino acids. V was clipped by 7 bases and J by 4 bases, with 16 bases between them. CDR1 and CDR2 (germline): MDHEN, SYDVKM. This CDR3 reads CASTFNRGVTEAFF. In DNA form, the CDR3 reads TGTGCCAGCACCTTTAATCGGGGTGTCACTGAAGCTTTCTTT.

The chain links TRBV7-2 to TRBJ1-6; TRBD1 matches 9 bases. Germline loops: CDR1 SGHTA, CDR2 FQGNSA. Trimming took 5 bases from V and 10 from J; bases not matched to a gene: 6. The length of the CDR3 is 14 residues. Here the CDR3 reads CASSPGTGRSPLHF. For the CDR3, the DNA is TGTGCCAGCAGCCCCGGGACAGGGAGGTCACCCCTCCACTTT. The full variable domain, with the rest looked up from reference TRBV7-2 and TRBJ1-6, is GAGVSQSPSNKVTEKGKDVELRCDPISGHTALYWYRQSLGQGLEFLIYFQGNSAPDKSGLPSDRFSAERTGGSVSTLTIQRTQQEDSAVYLCASSPGTGRSPLHFGNGTRLTVT.

This clone was recorded only once. The sample holds other DNA sequences that translate to the same CDR3. V usage is TRBV5-1 and J usage is TRBJ2-7, with TRBD2 matching 8 bases. CDR3 length: 14 amino acids. The V gene's germline CDR1 is SGHRS and CDR2 YFSETQ. V lost 5 bases and J lost 0; bases outside the gene matches: 4. CDR3 sequence reads: CASSLAGLSYEQYF. In DNA form, the CDR3 reads TGCGCCAGCAGTCTAGCGGGCCTCTCCTACGAGCAGTACTTC.

The chain is built from TRBV18 and TRBJ2-6; 7 bases line up with TRBD2. Germline V lookup: CDR1 KGHSH, CDR2 LQKENI. The V gene end was trimmed by 1 base and the J gene end by 0 bases; junction bases not matched to a gene: 9. The CDR3 is made up of 19 amino acids. As DNA, the CDR3 is TGTGCCAGCTCACCACAAGGCGGGAGTGCCAACTCTGGGGCCAACGTCCTGACTTTC. It yields the protein CASSPQGGSANSGANVLTF.

The chain employs TRBV7-2 and TRBJ2-1; 9 bases are a match to TRBD1. This CDR3 region has 16 residues. Germline CDR1 SGHTA, CDR2 FQGNSA. V trimming: 5 bases; J trimming: 2 bases; junction bases outside the gene matches: 7. The CDR3 reads CASSARTGETYNEQFF. The DNA of the CDR3 is TGTGCCAGCAGCGCAAGGACAGGGGAAACCTACAATGAGCAGTTCTTC.

The chain uses TRBV7-2 and TRBJ1-1, with D possibly matching TRBD1 (6 bases). This CDR3 is built from 15 residues. V was shortened by 0 bases and J by 4 bases, with 12 bases between the two germline ends. The germline CDR1 and CDR2 sequences are SGHTA and FQGNSA. In nucleotides, the CDR3 is TGTGCCAGCAGCTTAGCGCCAGGGGCCACCACTGAAGCTTTCTTT. The encoded protein is CASSLAPGATTEAFF.

This rearrangement joins TRBV7-3 to TRBJ2-6; D gene uncertain. The CDR3 is 18 amino acids. Trimming stripped 1 base from V and 0 bases from J, with 13 bases between. Germline V gene data show CDR1 as SGHTA and CDR2 as FQGTGA. The CDR3 loop is CASSLKDSRSSGANVLTF. The CDR3 DNA is TGTGCCAGCAGCTTAAAAGACTCGCGGAGCTCTGGGGCCAACGTCCTGACTTTC.

The table lists this clone with a count of one. Other DNA sequences within the sample encode an identical CDR3. The chain employs TRBV19 and TRBJ2-6; perhaps TRBD2 as D (5 bases). Germline CDR1 LNHDA, CDR2 SQIVND (reference sequence). The CDR3 spans 15 residues. With 2 bases removed from V and 0 bases from J, the gap between germline ends came to 5 bases. Here the CDR3 reads CASSISGSGANVLTF. The DNA of the CDR3 is TGTGCCAGTAGTATAAGCGGCTCTGGGGCCAACGTCCTGACTTTC.

The chain is built from TRBV15 and TRBJ2-7; D may be TRBD2 (6 bases). V was shortened by 2 bases and J by 5 bases, with 7 bases between the two germline ends. The germline gives CDR1 LNHNV, CDR2 YYDKDF (reference sequence). The CDR3 is 12 amino acids. The CDR3 DNA is TGTGCCACCAGCAGACTAGCGAACGAGCAGTACTTC. Protein product: CATSRLANEQYF.

This rearrangement joins TRBV7-9 to TRBJ2-1, with 7 bases aligning to TRBD1. Germline CDR1 reads SEHNR; CDR2 reads FQNEAQ (reference sequence). V dropped 4 bases and J dropped 2; count of bases not matched to a gene: 8. The CDR3 is 16 residues long. The CDR3 region is CASSSRAGTAYNEQFF. DNA for the CDR3: TGTGCCAGCAGCTCGAGAGCCGGGACAGCCTACAATGAGCAGTTCTTC.

This clone appeared once. This chain uses TRBV19 with TRBJ2-1; 8 bases align to TRBD1. The V gene's germline CDR1 is LNHDA and CDR2 SQIVND (reference sequence). J was trimmed by 2 bases and V by 6 bases; bases with no gene match: 9. The CDR3 is 16 amino acids. For the CDR3, the DNA is TGTGCCAGTAGCCCTGGGGACAGGTTCCCCTACAATGAGCAGTTCTTC. Protein product: CASSPGDRFPYNEQFF.

The chain employs TRBV12-5 and TRBJ1-3, with D possibly being TRBD1 (5 bases). CDR3 size: 18 residues. V was cut by 3 bases and J by 4 bases, with 22 bases left in between. Germline V lookup: CDR1 LGHNT, CDR2 FRNRAP. The CDR3 reads CASGFFPNAGQIGNTIYF. The DNA for the CDR3 is TGTGCTAGTGGTTTTTTTCCCAATGCCGGACAAATAGGAAACACCATATATTTT. Combining the CDR3 with reference TRBV12-5 and TRBJ1-3 gives the whole variable domain DARVTQTPRHKVTEMGQEVTMRCQPILGHNTVFWYRQTMMQGLELLAYFRNRAPLDDSGMPKDRFSAEMPDATLATLKIQPSEPRDSAVYFCASGFFPNAGQIGNTIYFGEGSWLTVV.

The chain recombines TRBV7-3 with TRBJ2-7; weak D call: TRBD2 (6 bases). Germline CDR1 and CDR2: SGHTA and FQGTGA. This CDR3 spans 14 amino acids. The V end lost 5 bases, the J end lost 3 bases, and 14 bases lay between the germline ends. CDR3: CASSPAGGVYEQYF. CDR3 sequence (DNA): TGTGCCAGCAGCCCCGCCGGGGGAGTCTACGAGCAGTACTTC.

V and J are TRBV11-2 and TRBJ2-3; 7 bases map to TRBD2. Germline V lookup: CDR1 SGHAT, CDR2 FQNNGV. After removal of 2 bases from V and 8 bases from J, the junction contained 13 bases not matched to a gene. This CDR3 is built from 16 residues. CDR3 sequence (DNA): TGTGCCAGCAGCTTATTGGCGGGGAGGGCCGTTGGTACGCAGTATTTT. It yields the protein CASSLLAGRAVGTQYF. Together with reference TRBV11-2 and TRBJ2-3, the CDR3 gives the full variable domain: EAGVAQSPRYKIIEKRQSVAFWCNPISGHATLYWYQQILGQGPKLLIQFQNNGVVDDSQLPKDRFSAERLKGVDSTLKIQPAKLEDSAVYLCASSLLAGRAVGTQYFGPGTRLTVL.